This T cell receptor beta chain was documented in a study of glioma-infiltrating T cells after dendritic cell vaccination. Clones were sequenced by immunoSEQ multiplex PCR, and TCRdb holds only the in-frame ones, with some missing. The table records approximately 50,000 clones, about 84% of them present only once. The V segment lost 1 base and the J segment 15 bases; nucleotides outside the gene matches: 6. Germline V gene lookup returns CDR1 SGHTA and CDR2 FQGNSA. The CDR3 has 13 amino acids. The time point: after dendritic cell vaccination, including at tumor progression/relapse. The sequencing used blood, collected after dendritic cell vaccination. The receptor comes from a human donor with glioblastoma. This sequence joins TRBV7-2 and TRBJ2-3, with 11 bases matching TRBD2. CDR3 loop: CASSLGVSGGAYF. The CDR3 nucleotides read TGTGCCAGCAGCTTAGGGGTTAGCGGGGGGGCTTATTTT.